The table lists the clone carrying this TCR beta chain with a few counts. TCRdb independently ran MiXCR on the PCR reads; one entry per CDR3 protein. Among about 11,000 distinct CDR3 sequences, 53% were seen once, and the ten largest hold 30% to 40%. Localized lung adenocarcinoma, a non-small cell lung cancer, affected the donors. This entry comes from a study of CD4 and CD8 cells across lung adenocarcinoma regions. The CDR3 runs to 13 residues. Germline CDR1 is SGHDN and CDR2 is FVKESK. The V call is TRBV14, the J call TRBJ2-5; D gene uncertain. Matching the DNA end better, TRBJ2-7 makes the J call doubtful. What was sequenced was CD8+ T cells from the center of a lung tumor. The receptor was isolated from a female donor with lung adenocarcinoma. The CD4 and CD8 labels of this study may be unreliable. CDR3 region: CASSPVPVGEQYF. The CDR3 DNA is TGTGCCAGCAGCCCCGTCCCCGTGGGCGAGCAGTACTTC.